A single T cell receptor beta chain is shown here with its context. Per germline, CDR1 SGHAT and CDR2 FQNNGV. The CDR3 sequence is 15 residues long. Trimming cost V 0 bases and J 2 bases, with 11 bases left between them. Produced via immunoSEQ multiplex PCR; TCRdb's table is partial and in-frame only. This table has over 650,000 clones, about 89% appearing once. This sample was taken from a study of shared T cell receptors in the human thymus. The sample was also reused in another study, on human thymus T cells.

The sample comprised thymocytes. The source of this sequence is a boy under two years old with a congenital heart defect. V and J are TRBV11-2 and TRBJ2-7, with D unresolved. For the CDR3, the DNA is TGTGCCAGCAGCTTAGATAAACAGCAAGCCTACGAGCAGTACTTC. This gives the protein CASSLDKQQAYEQYF.